Each of the 20 T cell receptor beta chains below was sequenced from the same sample in a study of blood T cell repertoires in COVID-19. The method was immunoSEQ multiplex PCR; TCRdb's version includes in-frame clones alone and lacks a portion of them. Among roughly 100,000 clones listed, 85% were seen once. Sample: peripheral blood. Receptor source: a man in his fifties or sixties with acute or convalescent COVID-19.

The V gene is TRBV24-1, the J gene TRBJ1-2, with 9 bases aligning to TRBD1. Germline V gives CDR1 KGHDR, CDR2 SFDVKD. The CDR3 has 14 residues. V gave up 4 bases and J gave up 8 bases; unmatched junction bases: 7. The CDR3 loop is CATSETGTGSGYTF. CDR3 in DNA: TGTGCCACCAGTGAGACCGGGACAGGGAGCGGCTACACCTTC.

The V gene is TRBV13, the J gene TRBJ2-4; 13 bases agree with TRBD2. The CDR3 loop spans 17 amino acids. Per germline, CDR1 PRHDT and CDR2 FYEKMQ (reference sequence). Losses at the gene ends were 6 bases for V and 0 bases for J; bases not matched to a gene: 5. In DNA form, the CDR3 reads TGTGCCAGCAGGGCGGGACTAGCGGGACTAGCCAAAAACATTCAGTACTTC. This codes for CASRAGLAGLAKNIQYF.

The J gene is TRBJ2-2, the V gene TRBV5-1, with 7 bases matching TRBD1. V lost 4 bases to trimming and J lost 4 bases; unmatched junction nucleotides: 4. Germline values: CDR1 SGHRS, CDR2 YFSETQ. CDR3 size: 14 residues. The DNA of the CDR3 is TGCGCCAGCAGCAGGACAGGCGGCACCGGGGAGCTGTTTTTT. It is translated as CASSRTGGTGELFF.

This chain connects TRBV19 to TRBJ2-7, with TRBD2 matching 10 bases. The CDR3 covers 14 residues. The V segment lost 3 bases and the J segment 6 bases; nucleotides outside the gene matches: 5. CDR1 LNHDA and CDR2 SQIVND come from the germline V gene (reference sequence). In nucleotides, the CDR3 is TGTGCCAGTAGTATCGTAGCGGGAGGTAGCGAGCAGTACTTC. Protein product: CASSIVAGGSEQYF.

V and J are TRBV7-2 and TRBJ2-4; TRBD1 aligns across 9 bases. Germline CDR1 is SGHTA and CDR2 is FQGNSA. This CDR3 has 16 residues. Trimming took 4 bases from V and 4 from J; bases not matched to a gene: 8. CDR3 amino acids: CASSSTWTGAKNIQYF. The CDR3 nucleotides are TGTGCCAGCAGCTCGACCTGGACAGGGGCTAAAAACATTCAGTACTTC.

This clone appeared a single time. The rearrangement joins TRBV24-1 to TRBJ1-5; D not certain. Per the germline V gene, CDR1 is KGHDR and CDR2 is SFDVKD. The CDR3 has 13 amino acids. V was clipped by 6 bases and J by 8 bases, with 13 bases between them. CDR3 DNA sequence: TGTGCCACCAGTTCTGCGGGGATAAAGCCCCAGCATTTT. It specifies CATSSAGIKPQHF.

This rearrangement joins TRBV19 to TRBJ2-1; the D gene is possibly TRBD2 (6 bases). The germline V gene has CDR1 LNHDA and CDR2 SQIVND (reference sequence). Trimming removed 6 bases from V and 1 base from J, with 10 bases in between. There are 14 residues in the CDR3. Written as DNA, the CDR3 is TGTGCCAGTAGGGGGACTGAGTCCTACAATGAGCAGTTCTTC. Amino acid sequence: CASRGTESYNEQFF.

By proportion, this clone is medium-sized. V and J are TRBV5-1 and TRBJ2-7; 9 bases fit TRBD1. This CDR3 comprises 15 residues. The germline V gene encodes CDR1 SGHRS and CDR2 YFSETQ. Unmatched junction bases numbered 10, after V lost 5 bases and J lost 4 bases. CDR3: CASRFQPGQGYEQYF. Here the CDR3 DNA reads TGCGCCAGCAGGTTCCAGCCAGGACAGGGGTACGAGCAGTACTTC.

The chain joins TRBV18 to TRBJ2-7, with D possibly TRBD2 on 5 matching bases. The V and J ends lost 0 bases and 6 bases respectively, with 12 bases between them. Germline V lookup: CDR1 KGHSH, CDR2 LQKENI. The CDR3 has 14 amino acids. The CDR3 DNA reads as TGTGCCAGCTCACCACCGGTAGGAGGCTCCGAGCAGTACTTC. It codes for CASSPPVGGSEQYF.

The rearrangement uses TRBV19 and TRBJ2-3; TRBD1 matches at 8 bases. The J segment lost 2 bases and the V segment lost 5 bases, leaving 6 bases of the junction unmatched. Germline V gene data show CDR1 as LNHDA and CDR2 as SQIVND (reference sequence). The CDR3 totals 15 residues. CDR3 loop: CASSVTGAPTDTQYF. In DNA, the CDR3 is TGTGCCAGTAGTGTGACAGGGGCCCCCACAGATACGCAGTATTTT. Filled out from reference TRBV19 and TRBJ2-3, the complete variable domain reads DGGITQSPKYLFRKEGQNVTLSCEQNLNHDAMYWYRQDPGQGLRLIYYSQIVNDFQKGDIAEGYSVSREKKESFPLTVTSAQKNPTAFYLCASSVTGAPTDTQYFGPGTRLTVL.

This clone appeared a single time. The rearrangement uses TRBV7-9 and TRBJ1-5, with 8 nucleotides matching TRBD1. V shed 1 base, J shed 3 bases, and the junction held 5 bases outside the gene matches. The CDR3 is 16 residues long. CDR1 and CDR2 from the germline V gene are SEHNR and FQNEAQ (reference sequence). DNA for the CDR3: TGTGCCAGCAGCTTAGACAGGGGGTCTCCCAATCAGCCCCAGCATTTT. Translating gives CASSLDRGSPNQPQHF.

The chain has TRBV5-1 and TRBJ2-7, with TRBD1 matching over 11 bases. CDR3 length: 14 amino acids. Germline V CDR1 and CDR2: SGHRS, YFSETQ. J lost 9 bases, V lost 3 bases, and 8 bases had no gene match. The CDR3 spells CASSSDRGRVGQYF. Written as DNA, the CDR3 is TGCGCCAGCAGCTCGGACAGGGGGCGTGTAGGGCAGTACTTC.

This chain uses TRBV28 with TRBJ2-1; 14 positions agree with TRBD2. This CDR3 spans 16 amino acids. Germline CDR1 MDHEN, CDR2 SYDVKM. Losses at the gene ends were 6 bases for V and 6 bases for J; bases not matched to a gene: 7. The DNA of the CDR3 is TGTGCCAGCAGCTCCGGGACTAGCGGGAGAGGCAATGAGCAGTTCTTC. Translating gives CASSSGTSGRGNEQFF.

The chain couples TRBV6-5 to TRBJ2-3, with 8 bases identical to TRBD2. This CDR3 comprises 15 residues. The V segment lost 6 bases and the J segment 3 bases; nucleotides outside the gene matches: 8. The germline V gene has CDR1 MNHEY and CDR2 SVGAGI. As DNA, the CDR3 is TGTGCCAGCAGGTTCGGAGCGGGAGAAACAGATACGCAGTATTTT. It yields the protein CASRFGAGETDTQYF.

The chain carries TRBV5-1 and TRBJ2-7; perhaps TRBD1 as D (6 bases). V was trimmed by 4 bases and J by 2 bases, leaving 16 bases between them. The CDR3 is 15 residues long. Germline V gives CDR1 SGHRS, CDR2 YFSETQ. The CDR3 DNA sequence: TGCGCCAGCAGCGAATCAGGACAGACACCCTACGAGCAGTACTTC. As protein: CASSESGQTPYEQYF.

V and J are TRBV3-1 (or the pseudogene TRBV3-2) and TRBJ2-7; 8 bases agree with TRBD2. This CDR3 has 15 amino acids. Germline CDR1 and CDR2: LGHDT and YNNKEL (reference sequence). V gave up 4 bases and J gave up 2 bases; unmatched junction bases: 7. The CDR3 DNA reads TGTGCCAGCAGCCTCCGGGGACTAGTCCCCTACGAGCAGTACTTC. It encodes CASSLRGLVPYEQYF.

V is TRBV24-1 and J is TRBJ2-3; TRBD2 matches 9 bases. V lost 2 bases, J lost 0 bases, and 5 bases stayed unmatched. Germline CDR1 is KGHDR and CDR2 is SFDVKD. This CDR3 has 17 residues. Here the CDR3 reads CATSDSLLAGSTDTQYF. CDR3 nucleotide sequence: TGTGCCACCAGTGATTCCTTACTAGCGGGTAGCACAGATACGCAGTATTTT.

The V gene is TRBV3-1 (or the pseudogene TRBV3-2), the J gene TRBJ1-2; D is possibly TRBD1 (6 bases). CDR3 length: 13 amino acids. The ends were cut back, 5 bases at V and 3 bases at J, with 10 bases in the middle. Germline V gives CDR1 LGHDT, CDR2 YNNKEL (reference sequence). CDR3 region: CASSLQGDYGYTF. The CDR3 DNA reads as TGTGCCAGCAGCTTACAGGGTGACTATGGCTACACCTTC.

The sample holds one count of this clone. The rearrangement links TRBV24-1 to TRBJ2-3; TRBD1 matches 10 bases. The CDR3 is made up of 14 amino acids. CDR1 is KGHDR, CDR2 SFDVKD, per germline. J gave up 2 bases and V 7 bases, and 2 bases lay outside the gene matches. In DNA, the CDR3 is TGTGCCACCAGAGGGACAGGGGACACAGATACGCAGTATTTT. Translation gives CATRGTGDTDTQYF.

This clone has just a few counts. This chain joins TRBV7-3 and TRBJ2-7; D remains ambiguous. Trimming pared 2 bases from V and 3 bases from J, leaving 8 bases between. CDR1 and CDR2 (germline): SGHTA, FQGTGA. This CDR3 is built from 13 residues. CDR3 coding DNA: TGTGCCAGCAGCTTATTTCAGAACTACGAGCAGTACTTC. This codes for CASSLFQNYEQYF.